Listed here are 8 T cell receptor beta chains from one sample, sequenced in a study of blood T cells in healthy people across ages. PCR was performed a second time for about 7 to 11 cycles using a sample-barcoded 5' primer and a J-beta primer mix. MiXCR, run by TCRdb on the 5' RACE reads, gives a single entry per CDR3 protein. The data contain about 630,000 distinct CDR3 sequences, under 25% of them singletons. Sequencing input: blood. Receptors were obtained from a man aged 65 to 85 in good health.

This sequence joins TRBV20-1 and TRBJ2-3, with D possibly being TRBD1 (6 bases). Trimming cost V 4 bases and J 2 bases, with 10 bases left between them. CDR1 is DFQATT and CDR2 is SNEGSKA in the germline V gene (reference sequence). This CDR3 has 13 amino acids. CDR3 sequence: CSATGASTDTQYF. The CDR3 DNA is TGCAGTGCTACAGGGGCCTCCACAGATACGCAGTATTTT.

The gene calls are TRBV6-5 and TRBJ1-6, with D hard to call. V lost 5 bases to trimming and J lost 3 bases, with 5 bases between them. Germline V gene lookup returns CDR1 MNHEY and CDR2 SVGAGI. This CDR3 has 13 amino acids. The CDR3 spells CASSGDYNSPLHF. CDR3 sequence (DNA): TGTGCCAGCAGTGGTGACTATAATTCACCCCTCCACTTT.

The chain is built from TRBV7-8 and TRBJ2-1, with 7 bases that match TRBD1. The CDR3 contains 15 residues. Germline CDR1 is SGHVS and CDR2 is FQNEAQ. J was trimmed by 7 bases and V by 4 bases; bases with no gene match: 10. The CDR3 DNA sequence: TGTGCCAGCAGCTACCGGGACAGATTTCGAAATGAGCAGTTCTTC. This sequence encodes CASSYRDRFRNEQFF.

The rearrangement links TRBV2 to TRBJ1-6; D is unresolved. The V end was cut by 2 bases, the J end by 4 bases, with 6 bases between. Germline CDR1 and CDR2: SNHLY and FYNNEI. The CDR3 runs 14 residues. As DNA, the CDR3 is TGTGCCAGCAGTGAACAGATGTATAATTCACCCCTCCACTTT. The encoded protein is CASSEQMYNSPLHF.

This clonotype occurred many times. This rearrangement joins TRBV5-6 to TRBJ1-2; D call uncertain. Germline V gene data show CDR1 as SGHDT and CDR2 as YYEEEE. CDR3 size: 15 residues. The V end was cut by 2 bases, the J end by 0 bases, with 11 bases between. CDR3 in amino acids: CASSFSPLPNYGYTF. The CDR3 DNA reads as TGTGCCAGCAGCTTCTCTCCCCTTCCTAACTATGGCTACACCTTC.

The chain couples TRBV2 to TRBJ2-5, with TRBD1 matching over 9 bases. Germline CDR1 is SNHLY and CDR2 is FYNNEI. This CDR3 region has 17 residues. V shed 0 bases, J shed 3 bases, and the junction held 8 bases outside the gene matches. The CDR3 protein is CASSEAGQGSGKETQYF. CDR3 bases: TGTGCCAGCAGTGAAGCGGGACAGGGAAGCGGGAAAGAGACCCAGTACTTC.

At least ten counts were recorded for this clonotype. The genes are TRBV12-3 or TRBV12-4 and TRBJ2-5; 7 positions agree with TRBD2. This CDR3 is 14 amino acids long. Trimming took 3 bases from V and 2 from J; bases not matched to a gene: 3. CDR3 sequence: CASSFGRMQETQYF. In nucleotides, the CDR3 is TGTGCCAGCAGTTTCGGGAGGATGCAAGAGACCCAGTACTTC.

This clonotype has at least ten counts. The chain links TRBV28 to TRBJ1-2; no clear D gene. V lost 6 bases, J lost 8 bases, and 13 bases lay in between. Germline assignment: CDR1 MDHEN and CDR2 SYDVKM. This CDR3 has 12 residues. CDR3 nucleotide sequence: TGTGCCAGCAGCCCCCCGAGTCAGGGCTACACCTTC. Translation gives CASSPPSQGYTF.